The 24 T cell receptor beta chains reported below all come from one sample, sequenced in a study of blood T cells in healthy people across ages (dated by TCRdb to about 2015). The library was produced with 5' RACE. TCRdb lists the instrument as Illumina HiSeq 2500. A second PCR of about 6 to 12 cycles was run with a J-beta primer mix and a sample-barcoded 5' primer. TCRdb's own reprocessing of the public reads used fastp at Q25 and MiXCR and kept productive beta chains. Duplicate CDR3 protein sequences are folded into a single record with the most common DNA and genes. The sample table lists some 1.7 million distinct CDR3 sequences, approximately 28% of them with a count of one. The ten largest clones represent 7.7% of the sample. The specimen was blood. These receptors were taken from a woman in her 30s in good health.

This clonotype has more than one count but fewer than ten. The chain employs TRBV12-3 or TRBV12-4 and TRBJ2-1, with 13 nucleotides matching TRBD2. The CDR3 spans 16 residues. Germline trimming cut 6 bases from V and 6 bases from J; bases unmatched to any gene: 8. The CDR3 nucleotides are TGTGCCAGCAGCTCTCTCGGGACTAGCGGGACCAATGAGCAGTTCTTC. Amino acids: CASSSLGTSGTNEQFF.

The rearrangement links TRBV15 to TRBJ2-7, with TRBD1 identical over 8 bases. There are 15 residues in the CDR3. Unmatched junction bases numbered 5, after V lost 4 bases and J lost 0 bases. Germline V gene sequence: CDR1 LNHNV, CDR2 YYDKDF (reference sequence). CDR3 residues: CATSTGDRSSYEQYF. For the CDR3, the DNA is TGTGCCACCAGCACCGGGGACAGGAGCTCCTACGAGCAGTACTTC. The whole variable domain, filled in from reference TRBV15 and TRBJ2-7, reads DAMVIQNPRYQVTQFGKPVTLSCSQTLNHNVMYWYQQKSSQAPKLLFHYYDKDFNNEADTPDNFQSRRPNTSFCFLDIRSPGLGDTAMYLCATSTGDRSSYEQYFGPGTRLTVT.

V usage is TRBV15 and J usage is TRBJ1-2, with unresolved D. In germline, CDR1 is LNHNV, CDR2 YYDKDF (reference sequence). Trimming cost V 4 bases and J 3 bases, with 9 bases left between them. The length of the CDR3 is 13 residues. CDR3 in amino acids: CATSIPGYYGYTF. As DNA, the CDR3 is TGTGCCACCAGCATTCCGGGGTACTATGGCTACACCTTC.

A few counts support this clonotype. DNA for the CDR3: TGTGCCAGCTCACCAGCGAACCGGCGCCTCTCCTACAATGAGCAGTTCTTC. Translation gives CASSPANRRLSYNEQFF. This rearrangement joins TRBV18 to TRBJ2-1; D unclear. CDR1 and CDR2 (germline): KGHSH, LQKENI. V lost 2 bases and J 0 bases, leaving 14 bases between the germline ends. The CDR3 has 17 residues.

This chain joins TRBV13 and TRBJ2-3, with D tentatively TRBD1 or TRBD2 (5 bases each). This CDR3 region has 17 residues. CDR1 is PRHDT and CDR2 is FYEKMQ in the germline V gene (reference sequence). Between the trimmed V and J ends, which lost 10 bases and 4 bases, there was a span of 27 bases. Here the CDR3 reads CANSPEVGARSSDTQYF. The CDR3 nucleotides are TGTGCCAACAGTCCGGAGGTAGGGGCGCGGAGCTCAGATACGCAGTATTTT. The full variable domain, with the rest looked up from reference TRBV13 and TRBJ2-3, is AAGVIQSPRHLIKEKRETATLKCYPIPRHDTVYWYQQGPGQDPQFLISFYEKMQSDKGSIPDRFSAQQFSDYHSELNMSSLELGDSALYFCANSPEVGARSSDTQYFGPGTRLTVL.

The sample holds a few counts of this clonotype. The chain combines TRBV10-2 with TRBJ2-3, with D possibly being TRBD2 (5 bases). V lost 10 bases to trimming and J lost 0 bases, with 14 bases between them. Germline CDR1 reads WSHSY; CDR2 reads SAAADI. The CDR3 runs 14 residues. CDR3 protein: CATQGAASTDTQYF. The DNA of the CDR3 is TGCGCCACCCAAGGAGCGGCTAGCACAGATACGCAGTATTTT.

The CDR3 region is CASSKGWTEAFF. The CDR3, as DNA: TGTGCCAGCAGTAAGGGATGGACTGAAGCTTTCTTT. The chain recombines TRBV28 with TRBJ1-1; no clear D gene. The CDR3 totals 12 residues. V lost 5 bases, J lost 5 bases, and 9 bases lay in between. CDR1 is MDHEN, CDR2 SYDVKM, per germline.

This clonotype was found many times. This chain uses TRBV20-1 with TRBJ2-5; 8 positions agree with TRBD2. J lost 2 bases, V lost 4 bases, and 6 bases had no gene match. Germline V gene sequence: CDR1 DFQATT, CDR2 SNEGSKA (reference sequence). The CDR3 sequence is 14 residues long. CDR3 sequence reads: CSATPGRAQETQYF. CDR3 nucleotide sequence: TGCAGTGCTACTCCCGGGAGGGCTCAAGAGACCCAGTACTTC.

The CDR3 is CASSLALSNTYEQYF. The CDR3 bases are TGTGCCAGCAGCTTAGCCCTGAGCAACACCTACGAGCAGTACTTC. The chain joins TRBV7-6 to TRBJ2-7; D is uncertain. Trimming pared 0 bases from V and 2 bases from J, leaving 11 bases between. Germline V CDR1 and CDR2: SGHVS, FNYEAQ. This CDR3 spans 15 amino acids.

Only a few counts were recorded for this clonotype. The chain is built from TRBV28 and TRBJ1-1, with 8 positions matching TRBD1. With V trimmed by 6 bases and J by 6 bases, 15 bases remained unmatched. CDR3 size: 16 residues. Germline loops: CDR1 MDHEN, CDR2 SYDVKM. The CDR3 DNA follows: TGTGCCAGCAGGTTTCACGGAAACCGGGACAGGCCTGAAGCTTTCTTT. This gives the protein CASRFHGNRDRPEAFF.

The chain uses TRBV13 and TRBJ2-7; no firm D call. The CDR3 covers 14 residues. With 5 bases removed from V and 3 bases from J, the gap between germline ends came to 14 bases. Germline V gene sequence: CDR1 PRHDT, CDR2 FYEKMQ (reference sequence). CDR3 nucleotides: TGTGCCAGCAGCCCACGTGACGGTATCTACGAGCAGTACTTC. It yields the protein CASSPRDGIYEQYF.

This clonotype appeared once. The rearrangement links TRBV20-1 to TRBJ2-5; 10 bases match TRBD2. Germline assignment: CDR1 DFQATT and CDR2 SNEGSKA (reference sequence). CDR3 length: 15 residues. The ends lost 7 bases at V and 11 bases at J; junction bases unmatched: 19. Here the CDR3 DNA reads TGCAGTGTTGTTAGCGGGGGGTCACGATACAATGAGCAGTACTTC. It is translated as CSVVSGGSRYNEQYF.

The rearrangement links TRBV2 to TRBJ1-2; D is perhaps TRBD1 (6 bases). The CDR3 is 15 residues long. Trimming took off 6 bases at V and 0 bases at J, with 14 bases between the two ends. CDR1 and CDR2 from the germline V gene are SNHLY and FYNNEI. CDR3 bases: TGTGCCAGCAGCGCCGAAAGGGGGTCTAACTATGGCTACACCTTC. This codes for CASSAERGSNYGYTF.

The sample holds a few counts of this clonotype. One junction end disagrees with the germline gene, perhaps due to a read error. The gene calls are TRBV20-1 and TRBJ2-6, with TRBD1 identical over 10 bases. This CDR3 is built from 16 residues. Germline V gene data show CDR1 as DFQATT and CDR2 as SNEGSKA (reference sequence). CDR3 in DNA: TGCAGTGCTATAGACAGGGGGCGGACTGGGGCCAACGTCCCGACTTTC. Its protein is CSAIDRGRTGANVPTF.

The chain uses TRBV29-1 and TRBJ1-2, with TRBD1 identical over 7 bases. The ends lost 4 bases at V and 0 bases at J; junction bases unmatched: 8. This CDR3 is built from 15 residues. Germline V gene lookup returns CDR1 SQVTM and CDR2 ANQGSEA. CDR3 bases: TGCAGCGTTGGGGGGGGGACAGATACTAACTATGGCTACACCTTC. Amino acids: CSVGGGTDTNYGYTF.

A word on this clonotype: This may arise from a read error, as a much more abundant clone is one base away. The genes are TRBV29-1 and TRBJ2-1; 14 bases match TRBD2. V dropped 7 bases and J dropped 9; count of bases not matched to a gene: 8. The germline V gene encodes CDR1 SQVTM and CDR2 ANQGSEA. This CDR3 has 14 residues. CDR3 nucleotide sequence: TGCAGCGCCGTGGGGACTAGCGGGGGTCTTGAGCAGTTCTTC. As protein: CSAVGTSGGLEQFF.

In this sample, this clonotype turned up many times. The V gene is TRBV18, the J gene TRBJ2-7; D tentatively reads TRBD1 or TRBD2 (5 bases each). Germline CDR1 reads KGHSH; CDR2 reads LQKENI. The CDR3 length is 12 residues. V lost 8 bases and J 3 bases, leaving 11 bases between the germline ends. This chain's CDR3 is CASSPGRYEQYF. Written as DNA, the CDR3 is TGTGCCAGCAGCCCGGGACGCTACGAGCAGTACTTC. Full variable domain (outside the CDR3, taken from reference TRBV18 and TRBJ2-7): NAGVMQNPRHLVRRRGQEARLRCSPMKGHSHVYWYRQLPEEGLKFMVYLQKENIIDESGMPKERFSAEFPKEGPSILRIQQVVRGDSAAYFCASSPGRYEQYFGPGTRLTVT.

For the CDR3, the DNA is TGCGCCAGCAGCTTGTTCCCTAGCGGGGGTACGAGGAACATTCAGTACTTC. Protein: CASSLFPSGGTRNIQYF. V is TRBV5-1 and J is TRBJ2-4, with 10 bases that match TRBD2. This CDR3 comprises 17 residues. Germline CDR1 SGHRS, CDR2 YFSETQ. J gave up 7 bases and V 1 base, and 11 bases lay outside the gene matches. Complete variable domain (other parts from reference TRBV5-1 and TRBJ2-4): KAGVTQTPRYLIKTRGQQVTLSCSPISGHRSVSWYQQTPGQGLQFLFEYFSETQRNKGNFPGRFSGRQFSNSRSEMNVSTLELGDSALYLCASSLFPSGGTRNIQYFGAGTRLSVL.

The chain has TRBV9 and TRBJ2-2; a possible D gene is TRBD2 (7 bases). Germline V gene data show CDR1 as SGDLS and CDR2 as YYNGEE. The CDR3 is made up of 15 amino acids. The V end was cut by 4 bases, the J end by 6 bases, with 16 bases between. CDR3 residues: CASSSRQAGAGELFF. The CDR3, as DNA: TGTGCCAGCAGCTCTCGACAGGCGGGGGCCGGGGAGCTGTTTTTT.

This clonotype was found a few times. The rearrangement links TRBV5-4 to TRBJ2-1; no clear D gene. Trimming cost V 4 bases and J 5 bases, with 16 bases left between them. Germline CDR1 is SGHNT and CDR2 is YYREEE (reference sequence). This CDR3 comprises 15 residues. The CDR3 bases are TGTGCCAGCAGCCCCCCAGGATACACACACAATGAGCAGTTCTTC. This translates into CASSPPGYTHNEQFF.

This chain links TRBV5-1 with TRBJ2-1; TRBD1 aligns across 7 bases. V dropped 4 bases and J dropped 9; count of bases not matched to a gene: 16. The CDR3 covers 16 residues. CDR1 SGHRS and CDR2 YFSETQ come from the germline V gene. In DNA, the CDR3 is TGCGCCAGCAGCCCTCGACAGGGATATTTACAAGGTGAGCAGTTCTTC. As protein: CASSPRQGYLQGEQFF.

V is TRBV5-1 and J is TRBJ1-4; maybe TRBD1 (6 bases). Germline loops: CDR1 SGHRS, CDR2 YFSETQ. This CDR3 comprises 15 residues. The V and J ends lost 5 bases and 8 bases respectively, with 19 bases between them. The CDR3 coding sequence is TGCGCCAGCAGAGTCGAGGGGGGGGCCCGCGAAAAACTGTTTTTT. Amino acids: CASRVEGGAREKLFF.

This clonotype was observed a single time. A read error may be the cause here, since a much bigger clone is one base away. This sequence joins TRBV7-9 and TRBJ2-7; 8 nucleotides align to TRBD2. The end of the DNA fits TRBJ2-5 better, so the J call may be wrong. Germline V CDR1 and CDR2: SEHNR, FQNEAQ (reference sequence). The CDR3 is 15 residues long. The CDR3 DNA follows: TGTGCCAGCAGCTTGAGCGGGAGTTCAGGAGAGACCCAGTACTTC. As protein: CASSLSGSSGETQYF.

This chain joins TRBV11-1 and TRBJ2-1, with D possibly being TRBD1 (6 bases). The CDR3 spans 16 residues. V dropped 0 bases and J dropped 5 bases, with 14 bases sitting between them. Germline CDR1 reads SGHAT; CDR2 reads FQDESV (reference sequence). The CDR3: CASSLAGQGFHNEQFF. For the CDR3, the DNA is TGTGCCAGCAGCTTAGCTGGGCAGGGGTTCCACAATGAGCAGTTCTTC. The complete variable domain, with remaining parts taken from reference TRBV11-1 and TRBJ2-1, reads EAEVAQSPRYKITEKSQAVAFWCDPISGHATLYWYRQILGQGPELLVQFQDESVVDDSQLPKDRFSAERLKGVDSTLKIQPAELGDSAMYLCASSLAGQGFHNEQFFGPGTRLTVL.